This T cell receptor (beta chain) came from a study of monozygotic twins with inflammatory bowel disease. General study points: Diversity of TCRbeta measured by inverse Simpson was lower in IBD patients than in healthy co-twins.

Turning to this clonotype: The antigen remains undetermined.

The CDR3 contains 14 residues. Germline CDR1 and CDR2: KGHDR and SFDVKD. TCRdb reprocessed the 5' RACE reads; each CDR3 protein has one entry and no DNA is given. This sample's table reports about 160,000 distinct CDR3 sequences. This TCR was recovered from a human donor with ulcerative colitis or Crohn's disease, or a healthy co-twin of an affected twin (not recorded which). Sequencing used blood. The V call is TRBV24-1, the J call TRBJ2-7; TCRdb outputs TRBD2, but without DNA this stays unchecked. This chain's CDR3 is CATSESVAPYEQYF.